This T cell receptor (beta chain) was captured by sequencing in a study of cytotoxic CD8 clonotypes in ibrutinib-treated CLL. Germline-derived CDR1 and CDR2 are MGHDK and SYGVNS. The CDR3 has 15 amino acids. Trimming removed 1 base from V and 4 bases from J, with 11 bases in between. TCRdb's copy holds only in-frame clones and misses some; the assay was immunoSEQ multiplex PCR. This sample carries some 300,000 clones, roughly 80% of them seen once, and the ten largest clones take approximately 7%. The receptor was isolated from a human donor with chronic lymphocytic leukemia. The sequenced sample was PBMCs, obtained before ibrutinib treatment. The genes are TRBV25-1 and TRBJ1-5; D might be TRBD1 (6 bases). The DNA of the CDR3 is TGTGCCAGCAGTGAATCGGGGGGCAGTAATCAGCCCCAGCATTTT. It codes for CASSESGGSNQPQHF. Full variable domain (rest looked up from reference TRBV25-1 and TRBJ1-5): EADIYQTPRYLVIGTGKKITLECSQTMGHDKMYWYQQDPGMELHLIHYSYGVNSTEKGDLSSESTVSRIRTEHFPLTLESARPSHTSQYLCASSESGGSNQPQHFGDGTRLSIL.